The 9 T cell receptor beta chains listed next were all sequenced from one sample in a study of blood T cell repertoires in COVID-19. TCRdb's copy holds only in-frame clones and misses some; the assay was immunoSEQ multiplex PCR. Among roughly 330,000 clones, 70% to 90% were seen once, and the ten largest hold less than 11%. The material sequenced was PBMCs or T cells enriched from blood (not recorded which). The receptors were gathered from a young woman who had recovered from COVID-19.

The chain combines TRBV29-1 with TRBJ2-7; 7 positions match TRBD1. This CDR3 is built from 14 residues. Per germline, CDR1 SQVTM and CDR2 ANQGSEA. V was pared by 4 bases and J by 2 bases, with 8 bases of the junction left unmatched. The CDR3: CSVAGQEKPYEQYF. The CDR3 DNA is TGCAGCGTTGCTGGACAGGAGAAACCCTACGAGCAGTACTTC.

The chain joins TRBV24-1 to TRBJ2-7; 10 bases are shared with TRBD1. The CDR3 covers 13 residues. The V segment lost 12 bases and the J segment 5 bases; nucleotides outside the gene matches: 9. Per the germline V gene, CDR1 is KGHDR and CDR2 is SFDVKD. DNA of the CDR3: TGTGCCTCAAGTCCGGGACAGGGGAACGAGCAGTACTTC. Translation gives CASSPGQGNEQYF.

V gene TRBV28 combines with J gene TRBJ2-3; 7 bases fit TRBD1. The J segment lost 2 bases and the V segment lost 3 bases, leaving 8 bases of the junction unmatched. Looked up from germline, CDR1 is MDHEN and CDR2 is SYDVKM. This CDR3 contains 16 residues. CDR3 protein: CASSFWTGGDTDTQYF. CDR3 nucleotide sequence: TGTGCCAGCAGTTTTTGGACAGGAGGTGACACAGATACGCAGTATTTT.

The V and J genes are TRBV12-5 and TRBJ1-2; weak D call: TRBD1 (5 bases). V was shortened by 6 bases and J by 7 bases, with 18 bases between the two germline ends. Germline loops: CDR1 LGHNT, CDR2 FRNRAP. The CDR3 runs 14 residues. The chain's CDR3 is CASGIGGYAVGYTF. As DNA, the CDR3 is TGTGCTAGTGGCATCGGGGGGTATGCTGTTGGCTACACCTTC.

This clone was observed once. The chain couples TRBV6-1 to TRBJ2-7; the match to TRBD2 covers 7 bases. This CDR3 comprises 14 residues. Per germline, CDR1 MNHNS and CDR2 SASEGT. V lost 2 bases, J lost 3 bases, and 4 bases stayed unmatched. The CDR3 coding sequence is TGTGCCAGCAGTGAAACTGGGGGGGACTACGAGCAGTACTTC. It specifies CASSETGGDYEQYF.

The J gene is TRBJ1-5, the V gene TRBV5-1; 11 bases are shared with TRBD1. Unmatched junction bases numbered 2, after V lost 0 bases and J lost 6 bases. Germline lookup yields CDR1 SGHRS and CDR2 YFSETQ. CDR3 size: 15 residues. CDR3 nucleotides: TGCGCCAGCAGCTTGGGGACAGGGGGCAGTCAGCCCCAGCATTTT. Translated: CASSLGTGGSQPQHF.

This clone has a single count. This chain connects TRBV27 to TRBJ1-2, with a weak D call TRBD1 (5 bases). The CDR3 has 15 amino acids. The V gene's germline CDR1 is MNHEY and CDR2 SMNVEV (reference sequence). Deletions cut 3 bases from V and 4 bases from J, with 15 bases between. In DNA, the CDR3 is TGTGCCAGCAGTTTGACAGCGAGCCCAGTCTATGGCTACACCTTC. This translates into CASSLTASPVYGYTF.

This chain connects TRBV5-4 to TRBJ2-5, with D possibly TRBD2 on 6 matching bases. Germline loops: CDR1 SGHNT, CDR2 YYREEE (reference sequence). V gave up 0 bases and J gave up 6 bases, with 15 bases separating them. This CDR3 is built from 15 residues. CDR3 residues: CASSLAGGPEKTQYF. As DNA, the CDR3 is TGTGCCAGCAGCTTGGCAGGAGGGCCGGAAAAGACCCAGTACTTC.

This chain links TRBV6-6 with TRBJ1-4; no firm D call. Trimming removed 4 bases from V and 8 bases from J, with 14 bases in between. The CDR3 is 14 amino acids. Germline-derived CDR1 and CDR2 are MNHNY and SVGAGI (reference sequence). In nucleotides, the CDR3 is TGTGCCAGCAGTTCCCACGGCGGGAACGAAAAACTGTTTTTT. Its translation is CASSSHGGNEKLFF.